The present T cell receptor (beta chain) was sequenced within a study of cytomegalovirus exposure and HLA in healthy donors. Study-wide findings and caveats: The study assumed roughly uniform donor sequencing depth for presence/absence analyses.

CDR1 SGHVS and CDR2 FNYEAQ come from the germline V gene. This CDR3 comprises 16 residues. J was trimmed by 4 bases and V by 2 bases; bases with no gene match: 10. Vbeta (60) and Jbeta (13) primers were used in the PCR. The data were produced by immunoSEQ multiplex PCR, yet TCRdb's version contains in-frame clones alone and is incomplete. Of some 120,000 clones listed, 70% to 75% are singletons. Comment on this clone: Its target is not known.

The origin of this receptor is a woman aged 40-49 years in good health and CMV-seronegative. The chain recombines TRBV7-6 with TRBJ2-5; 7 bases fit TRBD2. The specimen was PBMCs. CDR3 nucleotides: TGTGCCAGCAGCTTACGGGCGGGAGTAGGAGGAGAGACCCAGTACTTC. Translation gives CASSLRAGVGGETQYF.